These 12 T cell receptor beta chains came from one sample sequenced in a study of control samples from healthy donors and cancer patients (TCRdb year 2020). The library was built by means of the immunoSEQ multiplex PCR assay. The immuneACCESS repertoire file appears here via TCRdb, limited to in-frame rearrangements. These files lack a portion of the clones; in checked studies, under half of the deficit traces to unresolved V genes, and the cause of the others is not known. The sample includes under 450,000 clones, with 80% to 95% observed a single time. The top ten constitute around 6.8% of the sample. The sequenced sample was PBMCs. The receptors derive from a man aged 40-49 years with head and neck cancer.

The V call is TRBV14, the J call TRBJ2-7; D is perhaps TRBD2 (5 bases). The CDR3 is made up of 13 amino acids. V lost 8 bases, J lost 0 bases, and 11 bases lay in between. Germline lookup yields CDR1 SGHDN and CDR2 FVKESK. The CDR3 sequence is CASSDYSSYEQYF. DNA for the CDR3: TGTGCCAGCTCAGACTACAGCTCCTACGAGCAGTACTTC.

The chain couples TRBV6-5 to TRBJ2-5; 11 bases agree with TRBD1. The V segment lost 7 bases and the J segment 4 bases; nucleotides outside the gene matches: 8. CDR1 and CDR2 (germline): MNHEY, SVGAGI. The CDR3 has 15 amino acids. This CDR3 reads CASIKSGTGGETQYF. The CDR3 DNA reads as TGTGCCAGCATTAAATCCGGGACAGGGGGAGAGACCCAGTACTTC.

The rearrangement links TRBV27 to TRBJ1-2, with TRBD1 matching over 8 bases. V was clipped by 3 bases and J by 4 bases; unmatched bases: 4. This CDR3 comprises 14 residues. Germline CDR1 and CDR2: MNHEY and SMNVEV (reference sequence). The CDR3 DNA reads as TGTGCCAGCAGTTTCTCGGACAGGGTCTATGGCTACACCTTC. Its protein product is CASSFSDRVYGYTF.

The V and J genes are TRBV7-3 and TRBJ2-1; TRBD1 is a possible D gene (6 bases). This CDR3 comprises 15 residues. V lost 2 bases, J lost 7 bases, and 15 bases lay in between. From germline, CDR1 is SGHTA and CDR2 FQGTGA. The CDR3 DNA is TGTGCCAGCAGCTTAGGGCAGGGGAGTAGGAATGAGCAGTTCTTC. The encoded protein is CASSLGQGSRNEQFF. The full variable domain, completed using reference TRBV7-3 and TRBJ2-1, is GAGVSQTPSNKVTEKGKYVELRCDPISGHTALYWYRQSLGQGPEFLIYFQGTGAADDSGLPNDRFFAVRPEGSVSTLKIQRTERGDSAVYLCASSLGQGSRNEQFFGPGTRLTVL.

The chain combines TRBV5-1 with TRBJ1-4; tentative D call: TRBD1 (5 bases). The V end was cut by 7 bases, the J end by 11 bases, with 9 bases between. CDR1 is SGHRS and CDR2 is YFSETQ in the germline V gene. This CDR3 comprises 10 residues. CDR3 DNA: TGCGCCAGCCGGGGCGAGAAACTGTTTTTT. Its protein is CASRGEKLFF.

The J gene is TRBJ1-1, the V gene TRBV6-5; the D is unclear. The CDR3 spans 14 residues. The ends were cut back, 4 bases at V and 6 bases at J, with 15 bases in the middle. Germline V gene lookup returns CDR1 MNHEY and CDR2 SVGAGI. The chain's CDR3 is CASSWAGGHAEAFF. The CDR3 nucleotides read TGTGCCAGCAGTTGGGCCGGCGGGCACGCTGAAGCTTTCTTT.

This chain connects TRBV19 to TRBJ2-5, with D maybe TRBD2 (6 bases). Germline V gene data show CDR1 as LNHDA and CDR2 as SQIVND (reference sequence). This CDR3 comprises 14 residues. Deletions cut 7 bases from V and 5 bases from J, with 17 bases between. The CDR3 DNA reads TGTGCCAGTATGTCGAGGGGTCGGGGGGAGACCCAGTACTTC. Translating it yields CASMSRGRGETQYF.

The chain employs TRBV29-1 and TRBJ1-1; 11 nucleotides line up with TRBD1. The junction had 9 bases not matched to a gene; V was cut back by 6 bases and J by 0 bases. Germline V CDR1 and CDR2: SQVTM, ANQGSEA. CDR3 length: 16 residues. CDR3 region: CSVQRTGGVMNTEAFF. The CDR3 DNA reads as TGCAGCGTCCAAAGGACAGGGGGCGTCATGAACACTGAAGCTTTCTTT.

This clone showed up just once. This chain links TRBV6-5 with TRBJ2-7, with a weak D call TRBD2 (5 bases). Germline CDR1 and CDR2: MNHEY and SVGAGI. CDR3 size: 14 residues. The germline V and J ends were trimmed by 10 bases and 3 bases, with 19 bases remaining between them. CDR3 nucleotide sequence: TGTGCCACCAGCATCTTATCCGGGAACTACGAGCAGTACTTC. It is translated as CATSILSGNYEQYF.

The genes are TRBV3-1 (or the pseudogene TRBV3-2) and TRBJ1-2; TRBD1 might be the D (5 bases). V was shortened by 5 bases and J by 8 bases, with 15 bases between the two germline ends. This CDR3 spans 13 amino acids. The germline V gene has CDR1 LGHDT and CDR2 YNNKEL (reference sequence). CDR3 loop: CASSNRDPRGYTF. The CDR3 DNA reads as TGTGCCAGCAGCAACCGGGACCCGAGGGGCTACACCTTC.

This chain uses TRBV3-1 (or the pseudogene TRBV3-2) with TRBJ2-1, with a weak D call TRBD2 (6 bases). Germline V gene lookup returns CDR1 LGHDT and CDR2 YNNKEL (reference sequence). There are 18 residues in the CDR3. Trimming left V 4 bases short and J 5 bases short, with 24 bases between. The CDR3 spells CASSPAYVSRDFDNEQFF. The CDR3 coding sequence is TGTGCCAGCAGCCCAGCTTACGTTAGCCGGGACTTTGACAATGAGCAGTTCTTC.

The V call is TRBV7-8, the J call TRBJ1-1; D is unresolved. V was shortened by 0 bases and J by 5 bases, with 10 bases between the two germline ends. From germline, CDR1 is SGHVS and CDR2 FQNEAQ. The CDR3 runs 14 residues. CDR3 coding DNA: TGTGCCAGCAGCTTAGCCGCCCAAGGGACTGAAGCTTTCTTT. Protein sequence: CASSLAAQGTEAFF.